This record looks at one TCR beta chain sequence and its context. The repertoire was sequenced with immunoSEQ multiplex PCR; TCRdb's copy has only in-frame clones and lacks some. The sample holds about 5,300 clones; approximately 54% are singletons and the top ten take 43%. This sample stems from a study of sequential checkpoint blockade in melanoma. This CDR3 is 16 amino acids long. V shed 3 bases, J shed 4 bases, and the junction held 10 bases outside the gene matches. The V gene's germline CDR1 is KGHSH and CDR2 LQKENI. Stated treatment: randomized to nivolumab then ipilimumab (arm A) or the reverse (arm B). From thawed PBMCs, live CD3+CD8+ cells negative for CD19 and CD56 were sorted.

The sequence derives from a human donor with melanoma. The sample in question was CD8+ T cells sorted from blood (inferred from file names), obtained from a patient given nivolumab and ipilimumab in sequence. The rearrangement links TRBV18 to TRBJ1-1; 8 positions agree with TRBD1. This CDR3 reads CASSPWDRSELTEAFF. The CDR3 bases are TGTGCCAGCTCACCTTGGGACAGGTCGGAACTCACTGAAGCTTTCTTT. Filled out from reference TRBV18 and TRBJ1-1, the complete variable domain reads NAGVMQNPRHLVRRRGQEARLRCSPMKGHSHVYWYRQLPEEGLKFMVYLQKENIIDESGMPKERFSAEFPKEGPSILRIQQVVRGDSAAYFCASSPWDRSELTEAFFGQGTRLTVV.